One and the same sample provided the 20 T cell receptor beta chains below, sequenced in a study of cytomegalovirus exposure and HLA in healthy donors. 13 Jbeta primers and 60 Vbeta primers were used for the PCR. Sequencing used immunoSEQ multiplex PCR; TCRdb keeps in-frame clones, though not all of them. The table shows 150,000 or so clones, with around 84% occurring only once. Sequencing used PBMCs. Receptor source: a middle-aged man in good health and CMV-seropositive.

The chain uses TRBV6-1 and TRBJ1-2; TRBD1 matches at 7 bases. V gave up 3 bases and J gave up 0 bases; unmatched junction bases: 7. The length of the CDR3 is 16 residues. Germline CDR1 MNHNS, CDR2 SASEGT. CDR3 residues: CASSEDYRGANYGYTF. The CDR3 coding sequence is TGTGCCAGCAGTGAGGACTACAGGGGAGCTAACTATGGCTACACCTTC.

J is TRBJ1-2 and V is TRBV6-1; 10 positions agree with TRBD1. The length of the CDR3 is 15 residues. Per the germline V gene, CDR1 is MNHNS and CDR2 is SASEGT. V was clipped by 6 bases and J by 7 bases; unmatched bases: 11. The CDR3, as DNA: TGTGCCAGCAGACTTATGACAGGGGGCGAGTCTGGCTACACCTTC. This gives the protein CASRLMTGGESGYTF.

The chain uses TRBV5-8 and TRBJ1-5, with D hard to call. Deletions cut 4 bases from V and 2 bases from J, with 10 bases between. Germline V lookup: CDR1 SGHTS, CDR2 YDEGEE. The CDR3 extends over 14 amino acids. In nucleotides, the CDR3 is TGTGCCAGCAGCCGTGACGGAGGCAATCAGCCCCAGCATTTT. Protein: CASSRDGGNQPQHF.

The chain joins TRBV6-5 to TRBJ2-3; D call uncertain. The germline V and J ends were trimmed by 2 bases and 2 bases, with 14 bases remaining between them. The CDR3 runs 16 residues. CDR1 is MNHEY and CDR2 is SVGAGI in the germline V gene. In DNA, the CDR3 is TGTGCCAGCAGTTACAGGCTGTTCGGAGTCACAGATACGCAGTATTTT. It translates to CASSYRLFGVTDTQYF.

The chain employs TRBV2 and TRBJ1-5; possible D gene TRBD1, 6 bases. The CDR3 covers 15 residues. Trimming removed 3 bases from V and 3 bases from J, with 12 bases in between. Germline V gene data show CDR1 as SNHLY and CDR2 as FYNNEI. As DNA, the CDR3 is TGTGCCAGCAGTGATCGTACAGGGATCAATCAGCCCCAGCATTTT. Translation: CASSDRTGINQPQHF.

As for this clone: The sample carries other DNA sequences with the same CDR3. The chain links TRBV18 to TRBJ1-1; unclear D gene. The germline V and J ends were trimmed by 3 bases and 5 bases, with 10 bases remaining between them. CDR3 length equals 13 residues. Germline CDR1 reads KGHSH; CDR2 reads LQKENI. The CDR3 loop is CASSPTGGTEAFF. The CDR3 region has the DNA TGTGCCAGCTCACCGACGGGTGGGACTGAAGCTTTCTTT.

The chain has TRBV4-1 and TRBJ2-2, with 12 bases fitting TRBD2. Trimming cost V 4 bases and J 7 bases; bases outside gene matches: 7. The CDR3 length is 16 residues. The V gene's germline CDR1 is MGHRA and CDR2 YSYEKL. DNA for the CDR3: TGCGCCAGCAGCCCCCTAGCGGGGGGGCGGTTCGGGGAGCTGTTTTTT. Translated, it gives CASSPLAGGRFGELFF.

The V call is TRBV4-1, the J call TRBJ2-3; D possibly corresponds to TRBD2 (6 bases). The CDR3 extends over 16 amino acids. V was shortened by 0 bases and J by 5 bases, with 15 bases between the two germline ends. Germline CDR1 reads MGHRA; CDR2 reads YSYEKL. CDR3 DNA sequence: TGCGCCAGCAGCCAAGATAGGGACTGGTTAAGAGATACGCAGTATTTT. As protein: CASSQDRDWLRDTQYF.

The rearrangement links TRBV6-6 to TRBJ2-1; 9 positions agree with TRBD2. The germline CDR1 and CDR2 sequences are MNHNY and SVGAGI (reference sequence). The J segment lost 0 bases and the V segment lost 4 bases, leaving 4 bases of the junction unmatched. The CDR3 loop spans 16 amino acids. The CDR3 region is CASSSPSGDSYNEQFF. CDR3 DNA sequence: TGTGCCAGCAGTTCTCCTAGCGGGGACTCCTACAATGAGCAGTTCTTC.

The chain joins TRBV12-5 to TRBJ2-7, with D unclear. CDR3 length equals 11 residues. V lost 4 bases, J lost 7 bases, and 8 bases lay in between. The germline V gene encodes CDR1 LGHNT and CDR2 FRNRAP. CDR3 amino acids: CASGSFLEQYF. The CDR3 DNA is TGTGCTAGTGGTTCCTTTTTAGAGCAGTACTTC.

The CDR3: CASSGQDSREQFF. CDR3 in DNA: TGTGCCAGCAGCGGGCAGGACAGCAGGGAGCAGTTCTTC. V gene TRBV9 combines with J gene TRBJ2-1; a weak D match, TRBD1 (6 bases). V dropped 3 bases and J dropped 10 bases, with 14 bases sitting between them. CDR3 length: 13 residues. Germline CDR1 is SGDLS and CDR2 is YYNGEE.

V is TRBV27 and J is TRBJ1-2; D unresolved. V gave up 6 bases and J gave up 4 bases, with 12 bases separating them. The germline V gene encodes CDR1 MNHEY and CDR2 SMNVEV (reference sequence). This CDR3 region has 13 residues. The CDR3 region has the DNA TGTGCCAGCAGACCCTCCGGGTTCTATGGCTACACCTTC. Amino acids: CASRPSGFYGYTF.

The chain is built from TRBV10-3 and TRBJ2-5; 14 bases map to TRBD2. V shed 4 bases and J 2 bases; nucleotides not matched to a gene: 9. CDR1 is ENHRY and CDR2 is SYGVKD in the germline V gene. This CDR3 has 18 amino acids. CDR3 loop: CAISVPSGLAGEQETQYF. CDR3 DNA: TGTGCCATCAGTGTCCCATCGGGACTAGCGGGAGAACAAGAGACCCAGTACTTC.

This rearrangement joins TRBV5-6 to TRBJ2-5; maybe TRBD1 (5 bases). CDR1 is SGHDT, CDR2 YYEEEE, per germline. The CDR3 runs to 13 residues. The V gene lost 4 bases and the J gene lost 6 bases, with 13 bases spanning the gap. The CDR3, as DNA: TGTGCCAGCAGCACGGACAAGGAAAAGACCCAGTACTTC. Translating it yields CASSTDKEKTQYF.

The V and J genes are TRBV10-3 and TRBJ2-3; the match to TRBD2 covers 7 bases. Germline V lookup: CDR1 ENHRY, CDR2 SYGVKD. The CDR3 runs to 14 residues. With V trimmed by 5 bases and J by 4 bases, 6 bases remained unmatched. CDR3 nucleotide sequence: TGTGCCATCAGTTTAGCGGGTTCAGCAGATACGCAGTATTTT. Residues: CAISLAGSADTQYF.

V gene TRBV11-2 combines with J gene TRBJ2-7, with 10 bases aligning to TRBD1. Germline CDR1 reads SGHAT; CDR2 reads FQNNGV. The CDR3 has 15 amino acids. The V and J ends lost 3 bases and 7 bases, in that order; junction bases with no gene match: 9. The chain's CDR3 is CASSFIGTGAGEQYF. Here the CDR3 DNA reads TGTGCCAGCAGCTTCATAGGGACAGGGGCGGGGGAGCAGTACTTC.

A few counts support this clone. The CDR3: CASSLAFGGSSTDTQYF. The DNA for the CDR3 is TGTGCCAGCAGCTTGGCCTTTGGGGGGTCTAGCACAGATACGCAGTATTTT. J is TRBJ2-3 and V is TRBV5-4; weak D call: TRBD2 (6 bases). This CDR3 spans 17 amino acids. Germline lookup yields CDR1 SGHNT and CDR2 YYREEE (reference sequence). Trimming took off 0 bases at V and 0 bases at J, with 14 bases between the two ends.

The chain couples TRBV11-3 to TRBJ2-2; 8 nucleotides match TRBD2. Trimming cost V 6 bases and J 8 bases; bases outside gene matches: 11. The CDR3 length is 15 residues. CDR1 is SGHNT, CDR2 YENEEA, per germline. In nucleotides, the CDR3 is TGTGCCAGCAGAAGGACTAGCAGGCACCTGGGGGAGCTGTTTTTT. Translating it yields CASRRTSRHLGELFF.

This clone has ten or more counts. The chain combines TRBV19 with TRBJ1-2; D is unclear. The CDR3 loop spans 13 amino acids. Trimming pared 1 base from V and 4 bases from J, leaving 7 bases between. CDR1 is LNHDA and CDR2 is SQIVND in the germline V gene (reference sequence). In nucleotides, the CDR3 is TGTGCCAGTAGTATAGGGCTTTTCTATGGCTACACCTTC. It yields the protein CASSIGLFYGYTF.

J is TRBJ1-2 and V is TRBV28; no definite D call. Germline-derived CDR1 and CDR2 are MDHEN and SYDVKM. V was pared by 1 base and J by 6 bases, with 15 bases between. The CDR3 totals 15 residues. This chain's CDR3 is CASSLYPRPEDGYTF. CDR3 bases: TGTGCCAGCAGTTTATACCCTCGCCCGGAGGATGGCTACACCTTC.